These 17 T cell receptor beta chains came from one sample sequenced in a study of tumor and adjacent non-tumor tissue in lung cancer. TCRbeta libraries were built with three rounds of nested PCR, modified from ARM-PCR. A single record per CDR3 protein comes from TCRdb applying MiXCR to the multiplex PCR reads. This sample has more than 85,000 distinct CDR3 sequences, with 75% found just once. This sample's RNA came from whole unsorted tissue. The sample taken for sequencing was lung tumor tissue. These receptor sequences come from a woman aged 60 to 75 with non-small cell lung cancer.

Of note for this clonotype: Being one base from a much bigger clone, this may be a read error. This likely comes from a read error, as the CDR3 has no conserved phenylalanine or tryptophan at its end. This sequence joins TRBV5-4 and TRBJ2-1; TRBD2 aligns across 8 bases. The CDR3 has 15 residues. Germline trimming cut 2 bases from V and 6 bases from J; bases unmatched to any gene: 7. Germline lookup yields CDR1 SGHNT and CDR2 YYREEE (reference sequence). In nucleotides, the CDR3 is TGTGCCAGCAGCTTTGCCGGGACTAGGGGCAATGAGCAGTTCTTA. This codes for CASSFAGTRGNEQFL.

As concerns this clonotype: Compared with germline, one end of the junction differs, possibly owing to a read error. The chain employs TRBV11-3 and TRBJ2-2, with D perhaps TRBD1 or TRBD2 (5 bases each). Germline CDR1 is SGHNT and CDR2 is YENEEA. The CDR3 extends over 12 amino acids. The CDR3 loop reads CASTRGTVELSF. As DNA, the CDR3 is TGTGCCAGCACCCGAGGGACCGTGGAGCTGTCTTTT.

With respect to this clonotype: As the CDR3 is not closed by the conserved phenylalanine or tryptophan, this likely results from a read error. V usage is TRBV5-1 and J usage is TRBJ1-6; TRBD1 aligns across 9 bases. The CDR3 totals 16 residues. Trimming cost V 0 bases and J 10 bases; bases outside gene matches: 8. CDR1 and CDR2 from the germline V gene are SGHRS and YFSETQ. The CDR3 here is CASSLELGTGNSPLHI. The CDR3 DNA sequence: TGCGCCAGCAGCTTGGAACTAGGGACAGGGAACTCACCCCTCCACATT.

About this clonotype: A much larger clone lies a single base off, so this may be a read error. The chain uses TRBV10-3 and TRBJ2-7, with 7 positions matching TRBD1. The CDR3 contains 13 residues. Germline-derived CDR1 and CDR2 are ENHRY and SYGVKD. In nucleotides, the CDR3 is TGTACCATCAGCAACAGGGGAGAGAACGAGCAGTACTTC. Translating gives CTISNRGENEQYF.

As for this clonotype: The conserved phenylalanine or tryptophan normally closing the CDR3 is absent here, so this likely arose from a read error. CDR3 loop: CASNLRSGVSYEQYL. The CDR3 DNA is TGTGCCAGCAACTTACGGTCAGGGGTCTCCTACGAGCAGTACTTA. The chain links TRBV11-3 to TRBJ2-7; a weak D match, TRBD1 (6 bases). The CDR3 loop spans 15 amino acids. Germline CDR1 and CDR2: SGHNT and YENEEA.

This clonotype has ten or more counts. CDR3 nucleotide sequence: TGTGCCAGCAGTTCGCACAGGGCGGAAGGGTCTAACCAAGAGACCCAGTACTTC. It is translated as CASSSHRAEGSNQETQYF. V usage is TRBV28 and J usage is TRBJ2-5, with D possibly matching TRBD1 (6 bases). This CDR3 has 18 amino acids. Trimming shortened V by 4 bases and J by 0 bases, and 21 bases separated the two germline ends. Per the germline V gene, CDR1 is MDHEN and CDR2 is SYDVKM. The full variable domain, rest sourced from reference TRBV28 and TRBJ2-5, is DVKVTQSSRYLVKRTGEKVFLECVQDMDHENMFWYRQDPGLGLRLIYFSYDVKMKEKGDIPEGYSVSREKKERFSLILESASTNQTSMYLCASSSHRAEGSNQETQYFGPGTRLLVL.

On this clonotype itself: One base away lies a much larger clone, so this may be a sequencing read error. The gene calls are TRBV6-2 or TRBV6-3 and TRBJ1-5; TRBD1 matches 8 bases. Germline values: CDR1 MNHEY, CDR2 SVGEGT. The CDR3 totals 13 residues. CDR3 sequence (DNA): TGTGTCAGCAGGGCGACAGGGGACCAGCCCCAGCATTTT. Protein: CVSRATGDQPQHF.

On this clonotype: One end of the junction does not line up with germline, which may come from a read error. The chain is built from TRBV5-1 and TRBJ2-2; the match to TRBD2 covers 7 bases. Germline CDR1 SGHRS, CDR2 YFSETQ. The CDR3 runs 13 residues. The CDR3 sequence: CASSPLNSGELLF. The CDR3 DNA reads as TGCGCCAGCAGCCCATTAAACAGCGGGGAGCTGTTATTT.

Concerning this clonotype itself: Sequence at one end of the junction differs from germline and may be a read error. The chain employs TRBV11-2 and TRBJ2-3, with no clear D. Germline V CDR1 and CDR2: SGHAT, FQNNGV. The length of the CDR3 is 11 residues. CDR3 sequence (DNA): TGTACCAGCAACTTAATAGATAGGCAGTATTTT. This sequence encodes CTSNLIDRQYF.

This clonotype was picked up one time. This chain connects TRBV5-4 to TRBJ2-1; no firm D call. The V end lost 0 bases, the J end lost 3 bases, and 7 bases lay between the germline ends. Germline V gives CDR1 SGHNT, CDR2 YYREEE (reference sequence). The CDR3 loop spans 14 amino acids. The CDR3 sequence is CASSLEPNYNEQFF. CDR3 DNA sequence: TGTGCCAGCAGCTTGGAGCCAAACTACAATGAGCAGTTCTTC.

Note on this clonotype: This may stem from a read error, because a much larger clone lies one nucleotide away. The chain combines TRBV4-3 with TRBJ1-1; TRBD1 might be the D (5 bases). Germline CDR1 LGHNA, CDR2 YSLEER. CDR3 length: 12 residues. V was clipped by 8 bases and J by 10 bases, with 17 bases between them. The CDR3 sequence: CASRNPQGGAFF. The CDR3 DNA is TGCGCCAGCCGCAACCCCCAGGGAGGAGCTTTCTTT.

V gene TRBV27 combines with J gene TRBJ2-2; 10 positions match TRBD2. Germline CDR1 is MNHEY and CDR2 is SMNVEV (reference sequence). The CDR3 sequence is 15 residues long. The V and J ends lost 6 bases and 7 bases, in that order; junction bases with no gene match: 8. The CDR3 DNA reads TGTGCCAGCAGGGAGCGGGAGGGAACGATCGGGGAGCTGTTTTTT. Translating gives CASREREGTIGELFF.

Regarding this clonotype: One end of the junction varies from germline; a read error may be responsible. The chain combines TRBV11-3 with TRBJ2-2, with D perhaps being TRBD1 or TRBD2 (5 bases each). The CDR3 consists of 15 residues. Looked up from germline, CDR1 is SGHNT and CDR2 is YENEEA. As DNA, the CDR3 is TGTGCCAGCAGCTTAGAGTGGGGGAACACCGAGGAGCTGTTATTT. This translates into CASSLEWGNTEELLF.

As regards this clonotype: This could be a read error, since a much larger clone is one nucleotide away. The V and J genes are TRBV6-6 and TRBJ2-7; D unclear. Germline loops: CDR1 MNHNY, CDR2 SVGAGI (reference sequence). The CDR3 contains 15 residues. The CDR3 is CASSYSKGDSYEQCF. The CDR3 DNA follows: TGTGCCAGCAGTTACTCGAAAGGCGACTCCTACGAGCAGTGCTTC.

This clonotype came up once. Sequence at one end of the junction differs from germline and may be a read error. V is TRBV20-1 and J is TRBJ2-2; 7 bases align to TRBD2. The CDR3 has 14 amino acids. The germline CDR1 and CDR2 sequences are DFQATT and SNEGSKA (reference sequence). CDR3 residues: CIAASSSGTGKLFF. The CDR3 DNA sequence: TGCATTGCTGCCAGCTCTAGCGGCACCGGGAAGCTGTTTTTT.

The V gene is TRBV6-2 or TRBV6-3, the J gene TRBJ1-6; D ambiguous. Looked up from germline, CDR1 is MNHEY and CDR2 is SVGEGT. Trimming removed 8 bases at V and 17 bases at J, with 25 bases between. This CDR3 is built from 14 residues. CDR3 DNA sequence: TGTGCCAGCGTCAAGGGATCGGGTAATTCACCTTTCCACTTT. Translation: CASVKGSGNSPFHF.

In the case of this clonotype: Being one base from a much bigger clone, this may be a read error. This chain links TRBV6-2 or TRBV6-3 with TRBJ2-2, with D perhaps matching TRBD1 or TRBD2 (5 bases each). Germline loops: CDR1 MNHEY, CDR2 SVGEGT. CDR3 size: 16 residues. CDR3: CTSSWPVGASAGELFF. The CDR3 DNA reads TGTACCAGCAGTTGGCCGGTCGGGGCAAGCGCCGGGGAGCTGTTTTTT.